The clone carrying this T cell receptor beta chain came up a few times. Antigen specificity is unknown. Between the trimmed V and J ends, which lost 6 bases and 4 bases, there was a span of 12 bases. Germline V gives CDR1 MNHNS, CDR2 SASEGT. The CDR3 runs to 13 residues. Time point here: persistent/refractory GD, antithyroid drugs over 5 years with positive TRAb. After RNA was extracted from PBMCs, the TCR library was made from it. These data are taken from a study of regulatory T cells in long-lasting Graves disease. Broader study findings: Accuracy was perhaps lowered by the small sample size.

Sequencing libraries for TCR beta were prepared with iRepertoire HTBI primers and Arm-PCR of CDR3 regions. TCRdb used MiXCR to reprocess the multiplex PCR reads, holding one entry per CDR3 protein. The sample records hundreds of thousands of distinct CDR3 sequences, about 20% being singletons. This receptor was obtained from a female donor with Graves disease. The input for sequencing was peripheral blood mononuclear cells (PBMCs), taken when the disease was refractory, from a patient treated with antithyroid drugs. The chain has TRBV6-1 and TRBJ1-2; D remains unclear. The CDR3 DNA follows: TGTGCCAGCAGCGTACAGTTCGGCTATGGCTACACCTTC. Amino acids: CASSVQFGYGYTF.